The 16 T cell receptor beta chains below were found in one sample sequenced in a study of T cell responses to AZD1222 COVID-19 vaccine. Sequencing was performed with immunoSEQ multiplex PCR; in TCRdb, only in-frame clones are kept and a portion is missing. The data hold over 130,000 clones, with 92% observed a single time. The source material was peripheral blood, sampled 28 days after the second AZD1222 dose. The receptor set was obtained from an adult who received the AZD1222 COVID-19 vaccine.

The DNA for the CDR3 is TGTGCCACCAGTGATTTGCGCTGCCGGGAAAGGGCTCTCCGGGAGCAGTACTTC. It translates to CATSDLRCRERALREQYF. V usage is TRBV24-1 and J usage is TRBJ2-7; perhaps TRBD2 as D (5 bases). The ends were cut back, 0 bases at V and 7 bases at J, with 24 bases in the middle. Germline CDR1 and CDR2: KGHDR and SFDVKD. The CDR3 covers 18 residues.

This clone is a singleton in its sample. The genes are TRBV7-3 and TRBJ2-3; TRBD2 might be the D (6 bases). V lost 5 bases and J 2 bases, leaving 11 bases between the germline ends. Germline V gene data show CDR1 as SGHTA and CDR2 as FQGTGA. The CDR3 extends over 14 amino acids. As DNA, the CDR3 is TGTGCCAGCAGCCCCCGGGACTTCACAGATACGCAGTATTTT. Protein: CASSPRDFTDTQYF.

The V call is TRBV5-4, the J call TRBJ2-1, with TRBD2 matching 10 bases. The CDR3 has 15 residues. CDR1 and CDR2 (germline): SGHNT, YYREEE (reference sequence). V shed 5 bases and J 8 bases; nucleotides not matched to a gene: 10. The CDR3 region is CASRSLAGARDEQFF. The CDR3 DNA sequence: TGTGCCAGCAGGTCTCTAGCGGGAGCTAGGGATGAGCAGTTCTTC.

The rearrangement uses TRBV5-1 and TRBJ2-2; 10 bases are a match to TRBD2. The CDR3 totals 15 residues. The junction had 6 bases not matched to a gene; V was cut back by 4 bases and J by 6 bases. Germline loops: CDR1 SGHRS, CDR2 YFSETQ. The CDR3 DNA reads TGCGCCAGCAGCGGAGATAGCGGGAGGTCCGGGGAGCTGTTTTTT. Protein sequence: CASSGDSGRSGELFF. The whole variable domain, remainder taken from reference TRBV5-1 and TRBJ2-2, is KAGVTQTPRYLIKTRGQQVTLSCSPISGHRSVSWYQQTPGQGLQFLFEYFSETQRNKGNFPGRFSGRQFSNSRSEMNVSTLELGDSALYLCASSGDSGRSGELFFGEGSRLTVL.

The J gene is TRBJ1-4, the V gene TRBV5-1; 7 bases map to TRBD1. The CDR3 consists of 16 residues. The germline V gene has CDR1 SGHRS and CDR2 YFSETQ. Losses at the gene ends were 5 bases for V and 4 bases for J; bases not matched to a gene: 11. CDR3 bases: TGCGCCAGCAGATGGGGGACAGCTATTTTTAATGAAAAACTGTTTTTT. The encoded protein is CASRWGTAIFNEKLFF.

The rearrangement joins TRBV10-3 to TRBJ2-7; the D gene is possibly TRBD2 (6 bases). The CDR3 loop spans 18 amino acids. With 6 bases removed from V and 2 bases from J, the gap between germline ends came to 26 bases. Per the germline V gene, CDR1 is ENHRY and CDR2 is SYGVKD. The CDR3 coding sequence is TGTGCCATCAGCGGTGGAGGGGCTACGCATTCTGGAACCTACGAGCAGTACTTC. Protein product: CAISGGGATHSGTYEQYF.

The chain joins TRBV3-1 (or the pseudogene TRBV3-2) to TRBJ2-2; D might be TRBD1 (6 bases). The V and J ends lost 8 bases and 0 bases respectively, with 10 bases between them. Germline V gives CDR1 LGHDT, CDR2 YNNKEL (reference sequence). The length of the CDR3 is 14 residues. In nucleotides, the CDR3 is TGTGCCAGCGGAAGGACAGCGAACACCGGGGAGCTGTTTTTT. Translated: CASGRTANTGELFF.

This clone was seen a single time. V gene TRBV7-2 combines with J gene TRBJ2-7, with D maybe TRBD1 (6 bases). The germline V gene encodes CDR1 SGHTA and CDR2 FQGNSA. Trimming pared 8 bases from V and 1 base from J, leaving 27 bases between. The CDR3 contains 18 residues. CDR3 protein: CASRKEARGLQRSYEQYF. CDR3 sequence (DNA): TGTGCCAGCCGAAAAGAGGCGAGGGGGTTACAAAGGTCCTACGAGCAGTACTTC.

The chain joins TRBV5-1 to TRBJ2-3; no reliable D call. Germline lookup yields CDR1 SGHRS and CDR2 YFSETQ. Trimming shortened V by 3 bases and J by 2 bases, and 7 bases separated the two germline ends. This CDR3 contains 13 residues. The CDR3 region is CASSSEITDTQYF. CDR3 nucleotide sequence: TGCGCCAGCAGCTCCGAAATCACAGATACGCAGTATTTT.

V usage is TRBV9 and J usage is TRBJ2-3; D not resolved. This CDR3 is 15 amino acids long. The V end was cut by 1 base, the J end by 0 bases, with 9 bases between. Germline loops: CDR1 SGDLS, CDR2 YYNGEE. The CDR3 nucleotides are TGTGCCAGCAGCGTACACCGCCTTAGCACAGATACGCAGTATTTT. Its translation: CASSVHRLSTDTQYF.

V gene TRBV5-4 combines with J gene TRBJ2-1; the match to TRBD2 covers 7 bases. The CDR3 is 17 residues long. J was trimmed by 1 base and V by 5 bases; bases with no gene match: 12. The germline V gene encodes CDR1 SGHNT and CDR2 YYREEE (reference sequence). The CDR3 is CASRVGGGPVSYNEQFF. CDR3 nucleotide sequence: TGTGCCAGCAGAGTCGGGGGAGGGCCGGTTTCCTACAATGAGCAGTTCTTC. Full variable domain (rest looked up from reference TRBV5-4 and TRBJ2-1): ETGVTQSPTHLIKTRGQQVTLRCSSQSGHNTVSWYQQALGQGPQFIFQYYREEENGRGNFPPRFSGLQFPNYSSELNVNALELDDSALYLCASRVGGGPVSYNEQFFGPGTRLTVL.

The chain carries TRBV7-2 and TRBJ2-7; the D gene is possibly TRBD1 (7 bases). Germline V gene sequence: CDR1 SGHTA, CDR2 FQGNSA. CDR3 length equals 19 residues. V was shortened by 2 bases and J by 7 bases, with 30 bases between the two germline ends. CDR3 in DNA: TGTGCCAGCAGCTTACCGCTCAGGGGGGCCTCAGGAGGGCTTCAGGAGCAGTACTTC. Protein: CASSLPLRGASGGLQEQYF. Filled out from reference TRBV7-2 and TRBJ2-7, the complete variable domain reads GAGVSQSPSNKVTEKGKDVELRCDPISGHTALYWYRQSLGQGLEFLIYFQGNSAPDKSGLPSDRFSAERTGGSVSTLTIQRTQQEDSAVYLCASSLPLRGASGGLQEQYFGPGTRLTVT.

This chain links TRBV11-3 with TRBJ1-1, with D perhaps TRBD1 (5 bases). There are 15 residues in the CDR3. Deletions cut 1 base from V and 4 bases from J, with 13 bases between. The germline V gene encodes CDR1 SGHNT and CDR2 YENEEA. The CDR3 nucleotides are TGTGCCAGCAGCTTAGGCGGCAGGGATGGCACTGAAGCTTTCTTT. Its protein product is CASSLGGRDGTEAFF.

This chain connects TRBV30 to TRBJ2-7; 14 bases are shared with TRBD2. The CDR3 is 15 amino acids. Germline loops: CDR1 GTSNPN, CDR2 SVGIG (reference sequence). V trimming: 0 bases; J trimming: 3 bases; junction bases outside the gene matches: 1. DNA of the CDR3: TGTGCCTGGAGTGTGGGGACTAGCGGGAGCTACGAGCAGTACTTC. This codes for CAWSVGTSGSYEQYF.

This chain joins TRBV12-3 or TRBV12-4 and TRBJ1-1, with a tentative D call TRBD1 (5 bases). The CDR3 spans 13 residues. Trimming stripped 3 bases from V and 10 bases from J, with 15 bases between. Here the CDR3 DNA reads TGTGCCAGCAGTTTGGGGGGAGGTGATAGAGCTTTCTTT. It encodes CASSLGGGDRAFF.

The chain recombines TRBV28 with TRBJ1-5, with 11 bases aligning to TRBD1. J was trimmed by 9 bases and V by 6 bases; bases with no gene match: 10. The CDR3 consists of 15 residues. Germline values: CDR1 MDHEN, CDR2 SYDVKM. The CDR3 reads CASRRDRGDLWPQHF. The CDR3 bases are TGTGCCAGCAGAAGGGACAGGGGGGACCTGTGGCCCCAGCATTTT.